The T cell receptor (beta chain) described here comes from a study of T-cell reconstitution after alpha-beta-depleted transplantation in children (dated by TCRdb to 2016 to 2017). Context from the whole study: T-cell immune reconstitution after TCRalphabeta/CD19-depleted allogeneic hematopoietic cell transplantation in children was quantitatively tracked in the study by means of TCR repertoire profiling.

Receptor amplification or capture employed PCR. Reads for this sample came from an Illumina HiSeq 2500. Molecular barcoding was employed in the preparation of TCR libraries, with unique molecular identifiers being used to normalize TCRbeta repertoire quantification. TCRdb reprocessing: public reads trimmed at Q25 with fastp, clones called with MiXCR, in-frame beta chains kept. CDR3 protein duplicates are merged, each entry listing the most common genes and DNA. Within this sample are approximately 510,000 distinct CDR3 sequences, with about 17% of them counted one time only. More than 2.5% of the sample goes to the ten largest clones. The CDR3 spans 13 residues, from the cysteine through the phenylalanine. Here the CDR3 DNA is all that survives: 39 bases in frame from base 1. From the germline V gene, CDR1 is SGHRS and CDR2 is YFSETQ. V lost 0 bases and J lost 6 bases; the stretch between them is 6 bases long.

Comments on this clonotype: Its antigen is currently not known. No base quality information exists; no much larger clone differs at one position.

The receptor was derived from a human donor who donated a stem cell graft to a child with acute lymphoblastic leukemia. The chain uses TRBV5-1 and TRBJ2-2; the D gene remains uncertain. This sample comprised PBMCs from the stem cell graft donor, obtained from the stem cell graft. The CDR3 region has the sequence CASSLAAPGELFF. The base sequence is TGCGCCAGCAGCTTGGCCGCTCCCGGGGAGCTGTTTTTT.